This T cell receptor (beta chain) was captured in a study of monozygotic twins with cystic fibrosis. Study-level results: In this small cohort, shared CDR3 numbers showed no association with age, concordance or disease severity.

Germline V gene data show CDR1 as LNHDA and CDR2 as SQIVND (reference sequence). Germline trimming cut 5 bases from V and 1 base from J; bases unmatched to any gene: 3. The CDR3 extends over 17 amino acids. Measured with immunoSEQ multiplex PCR; TCRdb has only the in-frame clones, and not every one. The sample has 30,000 to 40,000 clones; approximately 72% are singletons. As regards this clone: As yet, its antigen is unknown.

V is TRBV19 and J is TRBJ2-6; 12 bases are a match to TRBD2. Sequencing was carried out using blood. The clonotype was recovered from a girl between 10 and 17 years old with cystic fibrosis. CDR3 DNA: TGTGCCAGTAGTGATCTAGCGGGAGGGTCTGGGGCCAACGTCCTGACTTTC. It specifies CASSDLAGGSGANVLTF.